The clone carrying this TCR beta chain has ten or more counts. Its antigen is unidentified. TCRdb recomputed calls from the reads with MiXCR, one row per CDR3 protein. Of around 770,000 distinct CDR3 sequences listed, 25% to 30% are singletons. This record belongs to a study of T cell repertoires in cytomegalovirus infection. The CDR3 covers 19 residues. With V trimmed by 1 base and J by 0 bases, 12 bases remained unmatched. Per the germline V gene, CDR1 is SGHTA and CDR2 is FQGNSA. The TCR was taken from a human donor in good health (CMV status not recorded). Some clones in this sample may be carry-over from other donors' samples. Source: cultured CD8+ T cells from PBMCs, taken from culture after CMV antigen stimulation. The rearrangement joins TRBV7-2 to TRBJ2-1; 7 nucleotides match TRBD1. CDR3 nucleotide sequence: TGTGCCAGCAGCTTAGAGGTAGGGGGCGACAGAGTCTCCTACAATGAGCAGTTCTTC. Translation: CASSLEVGGDRVSYNEQFF.